This is a list of T cell receptor beta chains from one sample in a study of OX40 agonist ivuxolimab in advanced cancers. The assay was immunoSEQ multiplex PCR, and TCRdb's table has in-frame clones only and misses some. The sample holds approximately 40,000 clones, around 83% seen once. Sequencing was performed on CD4+ or CD8+ T cells sorted from blood, taken in a trial of the OX40 agonist ivuxolimab. The receptors were sampled from an adult with an advanced solid tumor such as melanoma, head and neck, liver or kidney cancer. Each CDR3 is given with its conserved first and last residue. D genes are given only for firm matches. The size of a clone is reported for some rows only, either as once, few or many, or as a class for expanded clones.

size	D	J	length	V	DNA	CDR3
NA	TRBD1	TRBJ2-7	14	TRBV7-6	TGTGCCAGCAGCTTAGGACAGGGGGGTAACGAGCAGTACTTC	CASSLGQGGNEQYF
few	TRBD2	TRBJ2-3	16	TRBV6-6	TGTGCCAGCAAACTTGGGACTAGCGGGATTGGGAATACGCAGTATTTT	CASKLGTSGIGNTQYF
many	NA	TRBJ1-2	13	TRBV4-1	TGCGCCAGCAGCGGGGTGGGGAACTATGGCTACACCTTC	CASSGVGNYGYTF
NA	NA	TRBJ2-5	15	TRBV5-1	TGCGCCAGCAGCTTGGTGGTTTTAGGGGAAGAGACCCAGTACTTC	CASSLVVLGEETQYF
medium-sized	NA	TRBJ2-7	13	TRBV6-6	TGTGCCACCCAGTTAGAAAGGGGTTACGAGCAGTACTTC	CATQLERGYEQYF
NA	TRBD2	TRBJ2-1	14	TRBV28	TGTGCCAGCAGTTTAGGGGGGGCCTACAATGAGCAGTTCTTC	CASSLGGAYNEQFF
NA	NA	TRBJ1-1	13	TRBV7-9	TGTGCCAGCAAACAGGGTGCGAACACTGAAGCTTTCTTT	CASKQGANTEAFF
NA	NA	TRBJ2-2	16	TRBV28	TGTGCCAGCAGTTTAAGGGGGCGGGAAAACACCGGGGAGCTGTTTTTT	CASSLRGRENTGELFF
once	NA	TRBJ2-7	14	TRBV27	TGTGCCAGCAGTTTGATCATAGCGCCCTACGAGCAGTACTTC	CASSLIIAPYEQYF
NA	TRBD2	TRBJ2-1	21	TRBV4-2	TGTGCCAGCAGCCACCCCGGGGAAGCGGGAGATACCCGAATCTCCTACAATGAGCAGTTCTTC	CASSHPGEAGDTRISYNEQFF
NA	NA	TRBJ1-3	13	TRBV4-3	TGCGCCAGCAGCCAAGAGGGAGGGTACACCATATATTTT	CASSQEGGYTIYF
few	NA	TRBJ2-3	16	TRBV6-4	TGTGCCAGCAGTGACTCACTGGGCGGGGGCACAGATACGCAGTATTTT	CASSDSLGGGTDTQYF
NA	NA	TRBJ1-5	16	TRBV28	TGTGCCAGCGTTGGAGATTTCGACGGGGGCAATCAGCCCCAGCATTTT	CASVGDFDGGNQPQHF
once	NA	TRBJ2-5	12	TRBV9	TGTGCCAGCAGCGTAGGTGGCAGTCAACAGTACTTC	CASSVGGSQQYF
NA	NA	TRBJ1-2	15	TRBV6-1	TGTGCCAGCAGTGAACGGGGCGGAGCCAACTATGGCTACACCTTC	CASSERGGANYGYTF
NA	NA	TRBJ1-1	14	TRBV4-1	TGCGCCAGCAGCCCCCAACAGGGAGGAACTGAAGCTTTCTTT	CASSPQQGGTEAFF
NA	NA	TRBJ2-7	16	TRBV4-3	TGCGCCAGCAGCCAAGGAGGGGGGGGGCATGGCTACGAGCAGTACTTC	CASSQGGGGHGYEQYF
NA	TRBD1	TRBJ1-5	15	TRBV5-1	TGCGCCAGCAGCGAATGGACAGGGGATAATCAGCCCCAGCATTTT	CASSEWTGDNQPQHF
NA	TRBD2	TRBJ2-1	19	TRBV5-5	TGTGCCAGCAGCTCGAAGGCAGCGGGACCTCCTAGCTCCTACAATGAGCAGTTCTTC	CASSSKAAGPPSSYNEQFF
NA	TRBD1	TRBJ2-7	15	TRBV27	TGTGCCAGCAGGGGACAGGGCCAGAGCTCCTACGAGCAGTACTTC	CASRGQGQSSYEQYF
NA	NA	TRBJ2-3	11	TRBV5-4	TGTGCCAGCAGCGAAGGAGATACGCAGTATTTT	CASSEGDTQYF
NA	NA	TRBJ1-2	13	TRBV6-5	TGTGCCACCCTGGGTGGGCCTGATGAGGGCTACACCTTC	CATLGGPDEGYTF
NA	NA	TRBJ2-5	15	TRBV25-1	TGTGCCAGCAGTCAAGGGGTGACTGGGACGGAGACCCAGTACTTC	CASSQGVTGTETQYF
once	NA	TRBJ2-2	12	TRBV7-3	TGTGCCAGCAGCTTAGGTATCGGGGAGCTGTTTTTT	CASSLGIGELFF
NA	TRBD2	TRBJ2-7	15	TRBV27	TGTGCCAGCAGGCCGGGACTAGCGGAATCCTACGAGCAGTACTTC	CASRPGLAESYEQYF
once	NA	TRBJ2-3	16	TRBV4-1	TGCGCCAGCAGCCAAGATCAAGGGTTTGGGACAGATACGCAGTATTTT	CASSQDQGFGTDTQYF
NA	NA	TRBJ2-7	14	TRBV15	TGTGCCACCAGCAGAGATTTAGGGCCCCCCGGGCAGTACTTC	CATSRDLGPPGQYF
NA	NA	TRBJ1-2	15	TRBV5-6	TGTGCCAGCAGCTTGGCGCCAGAGATTTCCTATGGCTACACCTTC	CASSLAPEISYGYTF
NA	NA	TRBJ2-6	17	TRBV9	TGTGCCAGCAGCGATACCACCGGGACATCCGGGGCCAACGTCCTGACTTTC	CASSDTTGTSGANVLTF
NA	TRBD1	TRBJ1-3	15	TRBV2	TGTGCCAGCAGTGAAGACAGGGGGCACGGAAACACCATATATTTT	CASSEDRGHGNTIYF
NA	NA	TRBJ2-2	15	TRBV4-1	TGCGCCAGCAGCCAAGTGGTTGGGAACACCGGGGAGCTGTTTTTT	CASSQVVGNTGELFF
NA	TRBD2	TRBJ2-3	15	TRBV27	TGTGCCAGCAGTTTAGCGGGGGGGGGCACAGATACGCAGTATTTT	CASSLAGGGTDTQYF
NA	TRBD2	TRBJ2-1	17	TRBV4-1	TGCGCCAGCAGCCCGGCGACAAGCGGGAGATTCGGCAATGAGCAGTTCTTC	CASSPATSGRFGNEQFF
NA	NA	TRBJ1-5	16	TRBV4-1	TGCGCCAGCAGCCAGGGGAGGGGGTTTAGCAATCAGCCCCAGCATTTT	CASSQGRGFSNQPQHF
NA	NA	TRBJ1-5	14	TRBV27	TGTGCCAGCAGTCCAGGGATCTCGAATCAGCCCCAGCATTTT	CASSPGISNQPQHF
NA	NA	TRBJ2-7	14	TRBV6-6	TGTGCCAGCAGCCATCCCCAAAGCTCCTACGAGCAGTACTTC	CASSHPQSSYEQYF
NA	NA	TRBJ1-1	14	TRBV7-6	TGTGCCAGCGTAGAGGGCACCGAGAGGACTGAAGCTTTCTTT	CASVEGTERTEAFF